This T cell receptor beta chain was sequenced during a study of shared clonotypes between healthy human individuals. Terminally differentiated effector memory CD45RA+ cells were excluded by CCR7 positive selection of CD45RO-negative cells. Donation came from healthy HIV-negative adults that had no recent acute infections or vaccinations. The CDR3 has 16 residues. The V segment lost 6 bases and the J segment 5 bases; nucleotides outside the gene matches: 16. Germline V gene sequence: CDR1 SEHNR, CDR2 FQNEAQ (reference sequence). Assay used: immunoSEQ multiplex PCR; TCRdb lists only in-frame clones, some missing. The sample has about 650,000 clones, around 95% seen once.

Sequences were obtained from naive CD8+ T cells sorted from blood. V is TRBV7-9 and J is TRBJ2-7; 7 bases align to TRBD2. The sequence was collected from a woman in her twenties or thirties in good health. The CDR3: CASSHNSGTLGNEQYF. The CDR3 DNA sequence: TGTGCCAGCAGTCATAACAGCGGGACTTTGGGTAACGAGCAGTACTTC.